One and the same sample provided the 3 T cell receptor beta chains below, sequenced in a study of blood T cell repertoires in COVID-19. Method: immunoSEQ multiplex PCR; TCRdb's copy keeps in-frame clones and lacks some. The sample includes 100,000 to 150,000 clones, around 76% seen only once; the top ten take 6%. Sequencing was carried out using peripheral blood. Receptors originate from a man older than 75 with COVID-19, enrolled during active disease.

The chain is built from TRBV5-1 and TRBJ2-1; no definite D call. The CDR3 sequence is 12 residues long. V lost 4 bases and J 3 bases, leaving 5 bases between the germline ends. Germline CDR1 SGHRS, CDR2 YFSETQ. CDR3 bases: TGCGCCAGCAGCCCTTTCTACAATGAGCAGTTCTTC. Its protein is CASSPFYNEQFF.

This clone appeared once. This chain connects TRBV6-5 to TRBJ2-7; 10 bases line up with TRBD1. CDR3 length: 15 residues. V lost 6 bases and J lost 7; bases outside the gene matches: 12. The V gene's germline CDR1 is MNHEY and CDR2 SVGAGI. This chain's CDR3 is CASSPTGGSLGEQYF. DNA for the CDR3: TGTGCCAGCAGCCCGACAGGGGGCTCCCTAGGGGAGCAGTACTTC.

The chain links TRBV28 to TRBJ2-7; 14 positions agree with TRBD2. With 7 bases clipped from V and 1 base from J, the junction kept 3 bases outside the gene matches. The CDR3 spans 15 residues. Looked up from germline, CDR1 is MDHEN and CDR2 is SYDVKM. CDR3 DNA sequence: TGTGCCAGCAAGCGGACTAGCGGGAGGTCCTACGAGCAGTACTTC. Translating it yields CASKRTSGRSYEQYF.